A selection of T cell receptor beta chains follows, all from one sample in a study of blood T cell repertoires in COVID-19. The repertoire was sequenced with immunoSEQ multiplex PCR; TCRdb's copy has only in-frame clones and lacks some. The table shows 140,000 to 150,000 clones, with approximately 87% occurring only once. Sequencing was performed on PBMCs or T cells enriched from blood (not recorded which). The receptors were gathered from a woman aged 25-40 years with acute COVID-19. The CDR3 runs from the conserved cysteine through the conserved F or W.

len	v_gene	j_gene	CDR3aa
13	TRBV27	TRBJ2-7	CASSFASRGEQYF
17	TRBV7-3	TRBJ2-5	CASSPTPHSRNQETQYF
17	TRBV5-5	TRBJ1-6	CASSLEGGSANNSPLHF
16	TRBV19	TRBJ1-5	CASSPDRFYSNQPQHF
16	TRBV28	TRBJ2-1	CASSRNVAGGPNEQFF
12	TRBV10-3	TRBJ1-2	CAISETEYGYTF
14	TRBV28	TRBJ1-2	CASSLEGAFYGYTF
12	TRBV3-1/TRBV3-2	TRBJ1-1	CASSQGAGEAFF
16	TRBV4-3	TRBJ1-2	CASSQEGRDGTRGYTF
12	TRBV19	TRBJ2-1	CASTTPYNEQFF
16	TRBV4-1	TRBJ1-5	CASGSGVLAKNQPQHF
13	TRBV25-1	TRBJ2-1	CASSEWEANEQFF
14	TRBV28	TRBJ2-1	CASEGLAGVGEQFF
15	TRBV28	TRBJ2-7	CASSLSVQGKNEQYF
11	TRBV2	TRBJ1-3	CASRYSYTIYF
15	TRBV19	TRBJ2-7	CASSFGLAESYEQYF
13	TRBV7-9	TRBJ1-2	CASSLGWEYGYTF